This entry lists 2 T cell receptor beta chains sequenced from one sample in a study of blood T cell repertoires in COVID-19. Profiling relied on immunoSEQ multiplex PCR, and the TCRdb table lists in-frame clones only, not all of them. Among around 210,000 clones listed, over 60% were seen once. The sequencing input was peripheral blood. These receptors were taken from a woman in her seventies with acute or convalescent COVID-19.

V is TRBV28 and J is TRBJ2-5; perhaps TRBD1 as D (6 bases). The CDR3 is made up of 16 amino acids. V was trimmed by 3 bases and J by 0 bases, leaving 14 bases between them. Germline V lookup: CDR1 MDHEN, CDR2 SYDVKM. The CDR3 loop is CASSFVTGAYQETQYF. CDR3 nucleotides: TGTGCCAGCAGTTTTGTGACAGGAGCCTACCAAGAGACCCAGTACTTC.

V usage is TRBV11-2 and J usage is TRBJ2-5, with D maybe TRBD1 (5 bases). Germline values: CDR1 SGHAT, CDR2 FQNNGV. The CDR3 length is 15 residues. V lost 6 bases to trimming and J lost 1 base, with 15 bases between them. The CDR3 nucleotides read TGTGCCAGCAGTTATCTCTGGACATCCCAAGAGACCCAGTACTTC. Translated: CASSYLWTSQETQYF. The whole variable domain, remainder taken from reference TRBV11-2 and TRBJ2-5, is EAGVAQSPRYKIIEKRQSVAFWCNPISGHATLYWYQQILGQGPKLLIQFQNNGVVDDSQLPKDRFSAERLKGVDSTLKIQPAKLEDSAVYLCASSYLWTSQETQYFGPGTRLLVL.